This TCR beta chain was retrieved from a study of T-cell reconstitution after alpha-beta-depleted transplantation in children. Preparing the TCRbeta library involved the use of unique molecular identifiers. MiXCR, run by TCRdb on the PCR reads, gives a single entry per CDR3 protein. The sample has a few hundred thousand distinct CDR3 sequences, roughly 13% seen once. This CDR3 is built from 13 residues. Germline V lookup: CDR1 SGHAT, CDR2 FQNNGV. V lost 2 bases and J 9 bases, leaving 11 bases between the germline ends. The source is a male patient between 5 and 17 years old who had a stem cell transplant for acute myeloid leukemia, so the T cells may come from the graft donor. Sequencing was performed on PBMCs, mostly from graft donor cells, taken 360 days after TCRalphabeta/CD19-depleted stem cell transplant. V gene TRBV11-2 combines with J gene TRBJ2-1; D remains ambiguous. The CDR3 reads CASSLFPLVEQFF. The CDR3 DNA reads TGTGCCAGCAGCTTATTCCCGTTAGTTGAGCAGTTCTTC.